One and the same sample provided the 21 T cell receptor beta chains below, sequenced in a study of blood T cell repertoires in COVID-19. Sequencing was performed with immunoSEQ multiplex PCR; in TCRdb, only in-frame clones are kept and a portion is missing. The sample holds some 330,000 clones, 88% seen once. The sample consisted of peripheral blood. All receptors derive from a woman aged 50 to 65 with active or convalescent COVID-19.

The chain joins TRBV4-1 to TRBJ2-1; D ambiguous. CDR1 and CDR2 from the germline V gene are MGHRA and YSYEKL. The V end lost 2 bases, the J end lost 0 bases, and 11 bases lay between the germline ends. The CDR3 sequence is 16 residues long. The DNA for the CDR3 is TGCGCCAGCAGCCAAAATCAGGTTACCTCCTACAATGAGCAGTTCTTC. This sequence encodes CASSQNQVTSYNEQFF.

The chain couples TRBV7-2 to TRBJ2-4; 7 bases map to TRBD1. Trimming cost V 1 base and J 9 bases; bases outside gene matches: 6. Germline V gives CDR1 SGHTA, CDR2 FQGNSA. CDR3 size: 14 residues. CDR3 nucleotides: TGTGCCAGCAGCTTAGGCCAGGGGGAAGGCATTCAGTACTTC. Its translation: CASSLGQGEGIQYF.

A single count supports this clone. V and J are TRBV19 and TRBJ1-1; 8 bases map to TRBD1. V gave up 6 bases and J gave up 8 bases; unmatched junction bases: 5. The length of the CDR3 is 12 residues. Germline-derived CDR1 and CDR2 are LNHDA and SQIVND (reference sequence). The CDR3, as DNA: TGTGCCAGTAGACTTCGGACAGGGGAAGCTTTCTTT. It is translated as CASRLRTGEAFF.

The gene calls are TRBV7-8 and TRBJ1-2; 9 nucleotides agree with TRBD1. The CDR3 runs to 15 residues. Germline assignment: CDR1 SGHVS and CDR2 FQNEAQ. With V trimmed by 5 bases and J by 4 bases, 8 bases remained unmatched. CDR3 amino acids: CASSPRTGDIYGYTF. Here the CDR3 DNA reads TGTGCCAGCAGCCCACGGACAGGGGATATCTATGGCTACACCTTC.

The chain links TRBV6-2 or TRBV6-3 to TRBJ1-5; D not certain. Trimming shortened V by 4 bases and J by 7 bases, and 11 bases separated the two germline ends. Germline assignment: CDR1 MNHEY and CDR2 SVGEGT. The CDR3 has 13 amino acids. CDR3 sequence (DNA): TGTGCCAGCAGTTGGGCCGTGGGCCAGCCCCAGCATTTT. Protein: CASSWAVGQPQHF.

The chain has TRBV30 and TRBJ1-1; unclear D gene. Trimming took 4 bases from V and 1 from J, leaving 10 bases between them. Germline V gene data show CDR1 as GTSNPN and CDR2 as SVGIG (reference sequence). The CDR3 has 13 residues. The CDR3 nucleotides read TGTGCCTGGACGAGGCAGCCGAACACTGAAGCTTTCTTT. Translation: CAWTRQPNTEAFF.

The CDR3 reads CASSFDSYYGYTF. As DNA, the CDR3 is TGTGCCAGCAGTTTTGACAGTTACTATGGCTACACCTTC. V usage is TRBV28 and J usage is TRBJ1-2; the D gene is possibly TRBD1 (5 bases). CDR1 is MDHEN, CDR2 SYDVKM, per germline. Between the trimmed V and J ends, which lost 3 bases and 3 bases, there was a span of 8 bases. There are 13 residues in the CDR3.

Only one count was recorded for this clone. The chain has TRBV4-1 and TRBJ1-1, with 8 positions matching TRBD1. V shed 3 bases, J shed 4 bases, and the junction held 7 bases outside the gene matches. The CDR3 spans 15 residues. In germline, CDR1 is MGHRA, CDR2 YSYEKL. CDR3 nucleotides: TGCGCCAGCAGCCATTTAGACAGGGGTGGCACTGAAGCTTTCTTT. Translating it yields CASSHLDRGGTEAFF.

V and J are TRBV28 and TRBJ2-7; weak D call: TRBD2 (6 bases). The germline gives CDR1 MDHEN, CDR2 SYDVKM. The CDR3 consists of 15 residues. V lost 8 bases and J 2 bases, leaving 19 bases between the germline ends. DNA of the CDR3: TGTGCCAGCTTTCTCAAGGGAGGCGGTCCCTACGAGCAGTACTTC. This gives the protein CASFLKGGGPYEQYF.

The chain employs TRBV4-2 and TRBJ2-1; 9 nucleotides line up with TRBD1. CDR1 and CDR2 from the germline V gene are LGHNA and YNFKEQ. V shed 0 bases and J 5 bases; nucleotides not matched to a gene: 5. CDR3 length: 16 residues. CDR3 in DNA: TGTGCCAGCAGCCAAGATAAAACAGGGGGCCACAATGAGCAGTTCTTC. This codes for CASSQDKTGGHNEQFF.

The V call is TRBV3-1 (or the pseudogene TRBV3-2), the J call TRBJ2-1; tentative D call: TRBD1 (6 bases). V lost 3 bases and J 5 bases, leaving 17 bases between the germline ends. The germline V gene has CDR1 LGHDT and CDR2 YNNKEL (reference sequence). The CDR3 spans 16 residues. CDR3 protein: CASSQRGGGQNNEQFF. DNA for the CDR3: TGTGCCAGCAGCCAGAGAGGAGGCGGACAGAACAATGAGCAGTTCTTC.

The CDR3: CASSFGPGQDPSANEKLFF. The CDR3 nucleotides read TGTGCCAGCAGTTTCGGGCCGGGACAGGACCCCTCGGCTAATGAAAAACTGTTTTTT. The V and J genes are TRBV28 and TRBJ1-4; 8 bases are a match to TRBD1. The CDR3 has 19 residues. Looked up from germline, CDR1 is MDHEN and CDR2 is SYDVKM. The trim removed 3 bases at V and 3 bases at J, leaving 15 bases unmatched.

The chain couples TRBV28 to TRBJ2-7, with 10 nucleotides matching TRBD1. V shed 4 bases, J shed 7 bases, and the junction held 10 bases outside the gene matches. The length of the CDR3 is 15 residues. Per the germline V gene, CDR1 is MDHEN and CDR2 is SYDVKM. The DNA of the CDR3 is TGTGCCAGCAGTTCCTGGACAGGGGGGCGTCGGGAGCAGTACTTC. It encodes CASSSWTGGRREQYF.

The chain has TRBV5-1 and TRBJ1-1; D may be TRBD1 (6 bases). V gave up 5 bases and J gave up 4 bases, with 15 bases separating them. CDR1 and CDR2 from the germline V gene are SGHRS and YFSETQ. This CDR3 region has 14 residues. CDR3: CASRATGGSTEAFF. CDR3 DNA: TGCGCCAGCAGGGCGACAGGAGGTAGCACTGAAGCTTTCTTT.

The DNA for the CDR3 is TGTGCCAGCAGCCCGAGGGGGGGGGCCTACGAGCAGTACTTC. Amino acids: CASSPRGGAYEQYF. The chain couples TRBV7-6 to TRBJ2-7; a possible D gene is TRBD2 (7 bases). This CDR3 is built from 14 residues. Germline values: CDR1 SGHVS, CDR2 FNYEAQ. The germline V and J ends were trimmed by 5 bases and 2 bases, with 13 bases remaining between them.

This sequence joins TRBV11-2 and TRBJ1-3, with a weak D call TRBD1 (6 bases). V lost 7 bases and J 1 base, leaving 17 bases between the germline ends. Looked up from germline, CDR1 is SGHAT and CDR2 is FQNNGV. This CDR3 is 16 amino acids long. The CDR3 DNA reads TGTGCCAGCACCCCTAACTCCGGACAGTCTGGAAACACCATATATTTT. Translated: CASTPNSGQSGNTIYF. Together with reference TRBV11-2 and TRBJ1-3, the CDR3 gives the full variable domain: EAGVAQSPRYKIIEKRQSVAFWCNPISGHATLYWYQQILGQGPKLLIQFQNNGVVDDSQLPKDRFSAERLKGVDSTLKIQPAKLEDSAVYLCASTPNSGQSGNTIYFGEGSWLTVV.

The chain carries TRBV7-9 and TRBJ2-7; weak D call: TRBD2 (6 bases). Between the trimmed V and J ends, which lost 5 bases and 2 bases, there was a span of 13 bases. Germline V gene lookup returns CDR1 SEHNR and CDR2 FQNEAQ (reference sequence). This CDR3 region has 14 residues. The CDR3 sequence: CASSRGGQTYEQYF. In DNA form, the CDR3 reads TGTGCCAGCAGCCGAGGAGGGCAAACCTACGAGCAGTACTTC.

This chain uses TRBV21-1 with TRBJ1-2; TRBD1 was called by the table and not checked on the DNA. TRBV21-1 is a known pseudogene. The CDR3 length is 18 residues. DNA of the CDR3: TGTGCCAGCAGCTACAAAATAGGGACAAAGCAAATCTATCGTGGCTACACCTTC. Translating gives CASSYKIGTKQIYRGYTF.

The CDR3 region has the DNA TGTGCCAGCAGCCCAGGGGTCAGGGTAGTCCCCGCGAACACTGAAGCTTTCTTT. It encodes CASSPGVRVVPANTEAFF. This chain links TRBV7-3 with TRBJ1-1; a possible D gene is TRBD1 (6 bases). This CDR3 is 18 amino acids long. V dropped 5 bases and J dropped 1 base, with 23 bases sitting between them. Germline values: CDR1 SGHTA, CDR2 FQGTGA.

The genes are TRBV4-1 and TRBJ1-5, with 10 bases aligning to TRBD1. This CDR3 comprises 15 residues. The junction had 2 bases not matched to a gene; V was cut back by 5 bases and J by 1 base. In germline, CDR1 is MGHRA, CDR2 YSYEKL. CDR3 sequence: CASSMDRGSNQPQHF. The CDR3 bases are TGCGCCAGCAGCATGGACAGGGGGAGCAATCAGCCCCAGCATTTT.

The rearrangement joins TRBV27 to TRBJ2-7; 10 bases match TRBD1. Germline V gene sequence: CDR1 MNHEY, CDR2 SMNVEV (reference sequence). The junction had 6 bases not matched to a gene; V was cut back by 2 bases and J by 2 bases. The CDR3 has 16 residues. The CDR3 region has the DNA TGTGCCAGCAGTTTACAGGGACAGGGGACTGCCTACGAGCAGTACTTC. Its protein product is CASSLQGQGTAYEQYF.